Below, 16 T cell receptor beta chains from the same sample are listed, as sequenced in a study of shared clonotypes between healthy human individuals. The method was immunoSEQ multiplex PCR; TCRdb's version includes in-frame clones alone and lacks a portion of them. The sample records 950,000 to 1,200,000 clones, 60% to 80% being singletons. Sequenced sample: memory CD4+ T cells from PBMCs. The subset is: CD45RA-negative fraction. These receptors originate from a man aged 18 to 29 in good health. Some clones in this sample may be carry-over from other donors' samples.

The chain carries TRBV2 and TRBJ2-7; tentatively, D is TRBD2 (8 bases). Germline CDR1 and CDR2: SNHLY and FYNNEI. The CDR3 is 20 residues long. Deletions cut 6 bases from V and 1 base from J, with 31 bases between. CDR3 sequence (DNA): TGTGCCAGCAGCTCAAAGGGACAGTTCGTGAGCCGGGAGGGGTCCTACGAGCAGTACTTC. This sequence encodes CASSSKGQFVSREGSYEQYF. The full variable domain, in which reference TRBV2 and TRBJ2-7 provide the parts outside the CDR3, is EPEVTQTPSHQVTQMGQEVILRCVPISNHLYFYWYRQILGQKVEFLVSFYNNEISEKSEIFDDQFSVERPDGSNFTLKIRSTKLEDSAMYFCASSSKGQFVSREGSYEQYFGPGTRLTVT.

This chain uses TRBV11-1 with TRBJ2-1; D not resolved. Between the trimmed V and J ends, which lost 1 base and 2 bases, there was a span of 6 bases. The germline gives CDR1 SGHAT, CDR2 FQDESV (reference sequence). The CDR3 totals 14 residues. The CDR3 here is CASSLGPAYNEQFF. DNA for the CDR3: TGTGCCAGCAGCTTAGGACCTGCCTACAATGAGCAGTTCTTC.

This clone was observed once. This sequence joins TRBV29-1 and TRBJ1-1; D might be TRBD1 (6 bases). Germline CDR1 is SQVTM and CDR2 is ANQGSEA. The CDR3 is 13 amino acids. Deletions cut 7 bases from V and 2 bases from J, with 14 bases between. The CDR3 DNA sequence: TGCAGCGCGAGGACAGACCAAAACACTGAAGCTTTCTTT. Amino acid sequence: CSARTDQNTEAFF. The complete variable domain, with remaining parts taken from reference TRBV29-1 and TRBJ1-1, reads SAVISQKPSRDICQRGTSLTIQCQVDSQVTMMFWYRQQPGQSLTLIATANQGSEATYESGFVIDKFPISRPNLTFSTLTVSNMSPEDSSIYLCSARTDQNTEAFFGQGTRLTVV.

The gene calls are TRBV5-6 and TRBJ1-1; 8 bases agree with TRBD1. The CDR3 consists of 13 residues. Germline CDR1 SGHDT, CDR2 YYEEEE. Trimming at V came to 4 bases and at J to 10 bases, leaving 9 bases not matched to a gene. DNA of the CDR3: TGTGCCAGCAGCCCGGACAGGGAATTGCGAGCTTTCTTT. Translating gives CASSPDRELRAFF.

The CDR3 sequence: CASSQGRDRAYEQYF. As DNA, the CDR3 is TGTGCCAGCAGCCAGGGACGGGACAGGGCCTACGAGCAGTACTTC. The chain has TRBV7-9 and TRBJ2-7; 9 bases match TRBD1. Per the germline V gene, CDR1 is SEHNR and CDR2 is FQNEAQ (reference sequence). The CDR3 spans 15 residues. Trimming at V came to 5 bases and at J to 2 bases, leaving 7 bases not matched to a gene. The full variable domain, rest sourced from reference TRBV7-9 and TRBJ2-7, is DTGVSQNPRHKITKRGQNVTFRCDPISEHNRLYWYRQTLGQGPEFLTYFQNEAQLEKSRLLSDRFSAERPKGSFSTLEIQRTEQGDSAMYLCASSQGRDRAYEQYFGPGTRLTVT.

J is TRBJ2-1 and V is TRBV9; D is undetermined. Germline CDR1 reads SGDLS; CDR2 reads YYNGEE. Trimming took off 0 bases at V and 5 bases at J, with 9 bases between the two ends. This CDR3 region has 14 residues. CDR3 loop: CASSVEVANNEQFF. As DNA, the CDR3 is TGTGCCAGCAGCGTAGAAGTCGCCAACAATGAGCAGTTCTTC. Drawing the rest from reference TRBV9 and TRBJ2-1, the complete variable domain is DSGVTQTPKHLITATGQRVTLRCSPRSGDLSVYWYQQSLDQGLQFLIQYYNGEERAKGNILERFSAQQFPDLHSELNLSSLELGDSALYFCASSVEVANNEQFFGPGTRLTVL.

V gene TRBV5-8 combines with J gene TRBJ2-7, with TRBD2 matching over 10 bases. The length of the CDR3 is 16 residues. CDR1 is SGHTS and CDR2 is YDEGEE in the germline V gene. V was clipped by 4 bases and J by 5 bases; unmatched bases: 12. The CDR3 DNA follows: TGTGCCAGCAGCCTTGCCCGACTAGCGGGCGTCAACGAGCAGTACTTC. Its protein is CASSLARLAGVNEQYF.

This clone was detected only once. V usage is TRBV23-1 and J usage is TRBJ2-1, with 7 bases that match TRBD1. TRBV23-1 falls under the ORF class, with uncertain function. CDR3 length: 14 residues. The ends lost 9 bases at V and 1 base at J; junction bases unmatched: 6. As DNA, the CDR3 is TGCGCCAGGTTACCGGGACAGTCCTACAATGAGCAGTTCTTC. It encodes CARLPGQSYNEQFF.

The genes are TRBV9 and TRBJ1-4; no clear D. Germline lookup yields CDR1 SGDLS and CDR2 YYNGEE. The CDR3 extends over 14 amino acids. V was pared by 0 bases and J by 7 bases, with 10 bases between. The DNA for the CDR3 is TGTGCCAGCAGCGTAGGATTGGGATTTGAAAAACTGTTTTTT. This translates into CASSVGLGFEKLFF. Variable domain in full (rest from reference TRBV9 and TRBJ1-4): DSGVTQTPKHLITATGQRVTLRCSPRSGDLSVYWYQQSLDQGLQFLIQYYNGEERAKGNILERFSAQQFPDLHSELNLSSLELGDSALYFCASSVGLGFEKLFFGSGTQLSVL.

CDR3 in amino acids: CASSPRTRVNTGELFF. Here the CDR3 DNA reads TGTGCCAGCAGCCCCCGGACTAGAGTTAACACCGGGGAGCTGTTTTTT. The chain carries TRBV11-2 and TRBJ2-2; 7 nucleotides align to TRBD2. The CDR3 contains 16 residues. Germline CDR1 is SGHAT and CDR2 is FQNNGV. The V segment lost 5 bases and the J segment 2 bases; nucleotides outside the gene matches: 8.

This chain connects TRBV1 to TRBJ2-3; the table's D call, TRBD2, has no DNA check behind it. TRBV1 is classified as a pseudogene. There are 16 residues in the CDR3. CDR3 DNA: TGCACCAGCAGCCAATCCACCTCCGCGGGGGCAGATACGCAGTATTTT. As protein: CTSSQSTSAGADTQYF.

This chain links TRBV7-8 with TRBJ2-2, with 7 bases identical to TRBD2. Germline V lookup: CDR1 SGHVS, CDR2 FQNEAQ. The CDR3 is 18 amino acids. Germline trimming cut 1 base from V and 2 bases from J; bases unmatched to any gene: 10. CDR3 nucleotides: TGTGCCAGCAGCTTAGTATCGGCTAGCGGAGGTAACACCGGGGAGCTGTTTTTT. It specifies CASSLVSASGGNTGELFF.

The chain has TRBV7-6 and TRBJ2-5; tentative D call: TRBD2 (5 bases). CDR1 SGHVS and CDR2 FNYEAQ come from the germline V gene. Trimming removed 5 bases from V and 5 bases from J, with 21 bases in between. The CDR3 covers 16 residues. CDR3 residues: CASSLGGIRSGETQYF. The CDR3 region has the DNA TGTGCCAGCAGCCTCGGAGGAATAAGGTCCGGGGAGACCCAGTACTTC.

The chain combines TRBV2 with TRBJ1-1, with a weak D call TRBD1 (5 bases). This CDR3 is built from 13 residues. The V gene lost 8 bases and the J gene lost 1 base, with 11 bases spanning the gap. Germline CDR1 reads SNHLY; CDR2 reads FYNNEI. This chain's CDR3 is CASGYRPNTEAFF. CDR3 nucleotides: TGTGCCAGCGGCTACAGGCCGAACACTGAAGCTTTCTTT.

The chain couples TRBV5-1 to TRBJ1-1; D is uncertain. The length of the CDR3 is 13 residues. Trimming took off 0 bases at V and 3 bases at J, with 6 bases between the two ends. Germline assignment: CDR1 SGHRS and CDR2 YFSETQ. Here the CDR3 reads CASSLDSYTEAFF. The CDR3 DNA is TGCGCCAGCAGCTTGGACAGCTACACTGAAGCTTTCTTT.

This chain uses TRBV5-1 with TRBJ2-1, with D unresolved. Germline lookup yields CDR1 SGHRS and CDR2 YFSETQ. The V gene lost 0 bases and the J gene lost 6 bases, with 10 bases spanning the gap. The CDR3 contains 14 residues. CDR3 residues: CASSLGPGSNEQFF. CDR3 nucleotide sequence: TGCGCCAGCAGCTTGGGTCCCGGAAGCAATGAGCAGTTCTTC.